Presented here are 27 T cell receptor beta chains from one specimen sequenced in a study of blood T cells in healthy people across ages (dated by TCRdb to between 2014 and 2017). Library creation used 5' RACE. These reads were obtained on an Illumina HiSeq 2500. A second PCR of about 6 to 11 cycles was performed with a sample-barcoded 5' primer and a J-beta primer mix. TCRdb took the public reads, trimmed them with fastp at Q25, ran MiXCR for clone calling and kept in-frame beta chains. Rows merge per CDR3 protein into single entries with the most common DNA and genes. The sample table records roughly 1.7 million distinct CDR3 sequences; around 35% of these occur just once. Around 11% of the sample lies in the top ten. The sequenced material came from blood. The receptors were sampled from a woman between 25 and 40 years old in good health.

The gene calls are TRBV9 and TRBJ2-6, with D possibly being TRBD1 or TRBD2 (5 bases each). In germline, CDR1 is SGDLS, CDR2 YYNGEE. The V and J ends lost 3 bases and 0 bases respectively, with 19 bases between them. The CDR3 has 19 residues. The CDR3 here is CASSAQRTGAYSGANVLTF. CDR3 nucleotide sequence: TGTGCCAGCAGCGCCCAGCGAACCGGGGCCTACTCTGGGGCCAACGTCCTGACTTTC.

This clonotype was seen a few times. The chain uses TRBV20-1 and TRBJ2-2; the D gene is possibly TRBD2 (6 bases). CDR1 and CDR2 from the germline V gene are DFQATT and SNEGSKA (reference sequence). The V end was cut by 4 bases, the J end by 1 base, with 13 bases between. CDR3 length: 15 residues. CDR3 amino acids: CSATLGLENTGELFF. In DNA, the CDR3 is TGCAGTGCTACCCTGGGACTGGAGAACACCGGGGAGCTGTTTTTT.

The gene calls are TRBV7-6 and TRBJ2-3; 8 bases are a match to TRBD2. CDR3 length: 16 residues. V lost 1 base to trimming and J lost 6 bases; unmatched junction nucleotides: 9. Per the germline V gene, CDR1 is SGHVS and CDR2 is FNYEAQ. CDR3 protein: CASSLGPSGGGDTQYF. CDR3 nucleotide sequence: TGTGCCAGCAGCTTAGGTCCGAGCGGGGGCGGGGATACGCAGTATTTT.

Concerning this clonotype: This sequence may be a read error, since a much larger clone differs from it by one base. This rearrangement joins TRBV10-2 to TRBJ2-7; D might be TRBD1 or TRBD2, each matching 5 bases. The CDR3 is 15 amino acids. The ends were cut back, 6 bases at V and 2 bases at J, with 17 bases in the middle. CDR1 WSHSY and CDR2 SAAADI come from the germline V gene. In DNA, the CDR3 is TGCGCCAGCAGGGGGGTCGGGCAGGATGCCTACGAGCAGTACTTC. It yields the protein CASRGVGQDAYEQYF.

The chain combines TRBV12-3 or TRBV12-4 with TRBJ2-1, with 9 bases that match TRBD2. V dropped 4 bases and J dropped 7; count of bases not matched to a gene: 11. This CDR3 comprises 16 residues. Here the CDR3 DNA reads TGTGCCAGCAGTTCACCGCTAGCGGGATTAGGAAATGAGCAGTTCTTC. This codes for CASSSPLAGLGNEQFF.

This clonotype came up many times. The chain carries TRBV7-9 and TRBJ2-7; 8 positions agree with TRBD1. The CDR3 consists of 15 residues. Trimming took 5 bases from V and 0 from J; bases not matched to a gene: 6. Per the germline V gene, CDR1 is SEHNR and CDR2 is FQNEAQ (reference sequence). CDR3 DNA sequence: TGTGCCAGCAGCCCACAGGGGGTCAGCTCCTACGAGCAGTACTTC. Amino acids: CASSPQGVSSYEQYF.

The V and J genes are TRBV12-3 or TRBV12-4 and TRBJ2-7; D perhaps matches TRBD2 (5 bases). Trimming stripped 3 bases from V and 4 bases from J, with 10 bases between. The CDR3 consists of 13 residues. The CDR3 DNA is TGTGCCAGCAGTTTTGCTAGCCGGTACGAGCAGTACTTC. Translation: CASSFASRYEQYF.

The V gene is TRBV20-1, the J gene TRBJ1-5, with TRBD1 matching over 8 bases. The CDR3 consists of 18 residues. Trimming cost V 3 bases and J 0 bases; bases outside gene matches: 13. Germline V gene data show CDR1 as DFQATT and CDR2 as SNEGSKA (reference sequence). The CDR3 is CSASGSPRDRGSNQPQHF. The CDR3 DNA sequence: TGCAGTGCTAGTGGGTCCCCTCGAGACAGGGGTAGCAATCAGCCCCAGCATTTT.

V usage is TRBV4-1 and J usage is TRBJ1-1; D gene unclear. This CDR3 region has 14 residues. V lost 2 bases, J lost 1 base, and 8 bases lay in between. Per the germline V gene, CDR1 is MGHRA and CDR2 is YSYEKL. The DNA for the CDR3 is TGCGCCAGCAGCCAATACGACCGGAACACTGAAGCTTTCTTT. Residues: CASSQYDRNTEAFF.

The chain couples TRBV14 to TRBJ2-7; tentatively, D is TRBD2 (7 bases). V gave up 0 bases and J gave up 2 bases, with 23 bases separating them. The germline V gene has CDR1 SGHDN and CDR2 FVKESK. The CDR3 runs to 19 residues. CDR3 amino acids: CASSQDPRGAGKATYEQYF. DNA for the CDR3: TGTGCCAGCAGCCAAGACCCCAGGGGAGCGGGAAAGGCTACCTACGAGCAGTACTTC.

The V gene is TRBV6-1, the J gene TRBJ1-5; TRBD1 matches at 9 bases. Unmatched junction bases numbered 4, after V lost 4 bases and J lost 9 bases. The CDR3 extends over 13 amino acids. Germline V gene sequence: CDR1 MNHNS, CDR2 SASEGT. This chain's CDR3 is CASSGDRELPQHF. In nucleotides, the CDR3 is TGTGCCAGCAGTGGGGACAGGGAGCTGCCCCAGCATTTT.

The genes are TRBV7-8 and TRBJ2-5; 7 positions match TRBD1. Trimming cost V 4 bases and J 5 bases; bases outside gene matches: 4. The germline CDR1 and CDR2 sequences are SGHVS and FQNEAQ. CDR3 length: 13 residues. CDR3 residues: CASSYGTAETQYF. In nucleotides, the CDR3 is TGTGCCAGCAGCTACGGGACAGCGGAGACCCAGTACTTC.

The genes are TRBV7-9 and TRBJ2-7; 15 nucleotides match TRBD2. Germline V gives CDR1 SEHNR, CDR2 FQNEAQ (reference sequence). This CDR3 spans 14 amino acids. The trim removed 1 base at V and 12 bases at J, leaving 4 bases unmatched. CDR3 sequence: CASSLDGTSGGRYF. CDR3 coding DNA: TGTGCCAGCAGCTTAGACGGGACTAGCGGGGGGCGGTACTTC.

This clonotype was recorded a few times. The chain carries TRBV20-1 and TRBJ2-7; no definite D call. Trimming took 5 bases from V and 5 from J, leaving 13 bases between them. The germline gives CDR1 DFQATT, CDR2 SNEGSKA (reference sequence). This CDR3 contains 12 residues. The CDR3 loop reads CSAQISGDEQYF. The CDR3 coding sequence is TGCAGTGCTCAGATCTCTGGGGACGAGCAGTACTTC.

This clonotype was seen a few times. The chain combines TRBV2 with TRBJ2-3, with D perhaps given as TRBD1 or TRBD2 (6 bases each). This CDR3 has 15 residues. The germline V gene encodes CDR1 SNHLY and CDR2 FYNNEI. V was trimmed by 4 bases and J by 2 bases, leaving 13 bases between them. This CDR3 is CASSVGGSTTDTQYF. CDR3 sequence (DNA): TGTGCCAGCAGTGTAGGGGGGAGTACCACAGATACGCAGTATTTT.

This clonotype showed up just a few times. The chain employs TRBV25-1 and TRBJ1-2, with D possibly being TRBD1 (5 bases). CDR1 and CDR2 (germline): MGHDK, SYGVNS. The CDR3 runs to 15 residues. The V gene lost 9 bases and the J gene lost 7 bases, with 24 bases spanning the gap. The CDR3 loop reads CASSLGPGTKSGYTF. DNA of the CDR3: TGTGCCAGTAGCTTGGGCCCGGGGACGAAAAGTGGCTACACCTTC.

This clonotype has ten or more counts. This chain connects TRBV7-9 to TRBJ2-7; 7 nucleotides match TRBD1. The CDR3 extends over 14 amino acids. The germline CDR1 and CDR2 sequences are SEHNR and FQNEAQ (reference sequence). V lost 7 bases and J lost 1; bases outside the gene matches: 7. CDR3 nucleotides: TGTGCCAGCAACTCCGGGACAGCATCCTACGAGCAGTACTTC. This encodes CASNSGTASYEQYF.

This clonotype was observed once. The gene calls are TRBV3-1 and TRBJ2-5; the D is unclear. CDR1 LGHDT and CDR2 YNNKEL come from the germline V gene (reference sequence). V was trimmed by 2 bases and J by 5 bases, leaving 12 bases between them. CDR3 length equals 14 residues. CDR3 sequence (DNA): TGTGCCAGCAGCCAATTTTTAGGTCGCGAGACCCAGTACTTC. Protein product: CASSQFLGRETQYF.

V is TRBV2 and J is TRBJ2-7, with no clear D. CDR1 SNHLY and CDR2 FYNNEI come from the germline V gene. V lost 7 bases and J lost 1, with 11 bases in between. The CDR3 consists of 13 residues. CDR3 coding DNA: TGTGCCAGCACCGAGCAGAAATCCTACGAGCAGTACTTC. The encoded protein is CASTEQKSYEQYF.

V usage is TRBV7-9 and J usage is TRBJ1-2; unclear D gene. CDR3 length: 13 residues. Germline V gene sequence: CDR1 SEHNR, CDR2 FQNEAQ (reference sequence). V lost 1 base and J lost 6, with 9 bases in between. The CDR3 DNA reads TGTGCCAGCAGCTTAGGCGCCAGTGATGGCTACACCTTC. It specifies CASSLGASDGYTF.

The gene calls are TRBV6-6 and TRBJ2-1, with a tentative D call TRBD2 (6 bases). V lost 5 bases and J lost 6, with 11 bases in between. The CDR3 is 13 residues long. Germline V lookup: CDR1 MNHNY, CDR2 SVGAGI (reference sequence). The CDR3 coding sequence is TGTGCCAGCAGTCGGGAGCAGGTCAATGAGCAGTTCTTC. Translation: CASSREQVNEQFF.

The chain recombines TRBV7-6 with TRBJ2-1; 7 nucleotides agree with TRBD2. Trimming took 5 bases from V and 8 from J; bases not matched to a gene: 12. The CDR3 contains 15 residues. Germline CDR1 and CDR2: SGHVS and FNYEAQ. CDR3 residues: CASSASSGFWDEQFF. CDR3 nucleotide sequence: TGTGCCAGCAGCGCATCTAGCGGCTTTTGGGATGAGCAGTTCTTC.

This clonotype was counted a few times. This sequence joins TRBV27 and TRBJ1-2; tentatively, D is TRBD1 (6 bases). Germline CDR1 is MNHEY and CDR2 is SMNVEV (reference sequence). CDR3 length: 14 residues. Trimming pared 7 bases from V and 0 bases from J, leaving 12 bases between. The CDR3 here is CASKPGGANYGYTF. CDR3 nucleotides: TGTGCCAGCAAGCCGGGGGGCGCTAACTATGGCTACACCTTC.

In nucleotides, the CDR3 is TGCGCCAGCAGTGAGGGGCCGGGGCGATTTAACTATGGCTACACCTTC. This gives the protein CASSEGPGRFNYGYTF. The chain carries TRBV10-2 and TRBJ1-2; tentative D call: TRBD1 (5 bases). The germline V and J ends were trimmed by 2 bases and 1 base, with 14 bases remaining between them. The CDR3 is 16 residues long. Germline loops: CDR1 WSHSY, CDR2 SAAADI.

This rearrangement joins TRBV10-1 to TRBJ1-1; D is possibly TRBD1 (6 bases). V lost 7 bases, J lost 0 bases, and 9 bases lay in between. In germline, CDR1 is WNHNN, CDR2 SYGVQD (reference sequence). This CDR3 is 13 amino acids long. CDR3 sequence reads: CASTDSLNTEAFF. CDR3 in DNA: TGCGCCAGCACGGACAGTCTGAACACTGAAGCTTTCTTT.

Notes on this clonotype: It may be a read error: a sequence one base away is much more abundant. This rearrangement joins TRBV29-1 to TRBJ2-7; D is undetermined. The germline V gene encodes CDR1 SQVTM and CDR2 ANQGSEA. The CDR3 spans 13 residues. Written as DNA, the CDR3 is TGCAGCATTGAAGACTCGGACGGCTACGAGCAGTACTTC. Translation gives CSIEDSDGYEQYF.

This rearrangement joins TRBV7-9 to TRBJ2-5; no clear D gene. From germline, CDR1 is SEHNR and CDR2 FQNEAQ (reference sequence). This CDR3 region has 15 residues. The ends were cut back, 7 bases at V and 1 base at J, with 16 bases in the middle. The CDR3 nucleotides read TGTGCCAGCACCTCAGAGCCGCGGACCCAAGAGACCCAGTACTTC. Translation: CASTSEPRTQETQYF.